Shown below are 29 T cell receptor beta chains from a single sample sequenced in a study of graft-versus-host responses after intestinal transplantation. The antigens these receptors bind are not known. Some clones are missing from TCRdb's copy, which holds only in-frame ones; the method was immunoSEQ multiplex PCR. The profile shows some 90,000 clones, 85% to 95% of them singletons. Sequenced material: unstimulated CD8+ T cells sorted from spleen or lymph node cells, taken before transplant. The receptors originated from a human donor who was the organ donor for an intestinal transplant.

The genes are TRBV4-3 and TRBJ1-2; D is unresolved. V lost 0 bases to trimming and J lost 2 bases, with 4 bases between them. The CDR3 is 13 residues long. Germline CDR1 LGHNA, CDR2 YSLEER. The CDR3 DNA is TGCGCCAGCAGCCAAGAGAGCAACTATGGCTACACCTTC. Its translation is CASSQESNYGYTF.

The CDR3 region is CASSLPGLDLDEQFF. In DNA, the CDR3 is TGTGCCAGCAGCTTACCGGGACTAGACTTGGATGAGCAGTTCTTC. J is TRBJ2-1 and V is TRBV7-6, with 8 bases lining up with TRBD2. V lost 2 bases, J lost 8 bases, and 8 bases stayed unmatched. The CDR3 has 15 residues. Germline V gives CDR1 SGHVS, CDR2 FNYEAQ.

The chain has TRBV7-9 and TRBJ2-2; TRBD2 is a possible D gene (6 bases). Between the trimmed V and J ends, which lost 7 bases and 1 base, there was a span of 16 bases. CDR3 size: 16 residues. Germline V gene data show CDR1 as SEHNR and CDR2 as FQNEAQ (reference sequence). CDR3 nucleotide sequence: TGTGCCAGCACCCCCGAGGGGCGGGGGAACACCGGGGAGCTGTTTTTT. This encodes CASTPEGRGNTGELFF.

This chain connects TRBV27 to TRBJ2-1; 9 bases align to TRBD2. V was pared by 2 bases and J by 2 bases, with 1 base of the junction left unmatched. The CDR3 spans 15 residues. The germline V gene encodes CDR1 MNHEY and CDR2 SMNVEV (reference sequence). CDR3 nucleotide sequence: TGTGCCAGCAGTTTAGGACTAGCGACCTACAATGAGCAGTTCTTC. It codes for CASSLGLATYNEQFF.

This clone has only a few counts. V gene TRBV6-5 combines with J gene TRBJ1-6, with TRBD1 identical over 8 bases. Germline CDR1 is MNHEY and CDR2 is SVGAGI. The V and J ends lost 2 bases and 14 bases, in that order; junction bases with no gene match: 5. The CDR3 contains 13 residues. The CDR3 sequence is CASSYGTGLTLHF. CDR3 nucleotides: TGTGCCAGCAGTTACGGGACAGGTTTGACCCTCCACTTT.

In this sample, this clone turned up once. The rearrangement links TRBV11-1 to TRBJ2-1, with D possibly being TRBD2 (5 bases). The CDR3 is 13 amino acids. V was shortened by 7 bases and J by 4 bases, with 11 bases between the two germline ends. The germline CDR1 and CDR2 sequences are SGHAT and FQDESV (reference sequence). CDR3 protein: CASTWRAYNEQFF. CDR3 DNA: TGTGCCAGCACATGGCGGGCTTACAATGAGCAGTTCTTC.

The chain recombines TRBV2 with TRBJ2-7; 7 positions agree with TRBD1. Germline V gene lookup returns CDR1 SNHLY and CDR2 FYNNEI. V was pared by 8 bases and J by 3 bases, with 16 bases of the junction left unmatched. The CDR3 covers 16 residues. CDR3 sequence: CASGEAGVDRHYEQYF. CDR3 bases: TGTGCCAGCGGAGAAGCCGGGGTGGACAGGCACTACGAGCAGTACTTC. Full variable domain (remainder filled in from reference TRBV2 and TRBJ2-7): EPEVTQTPSHQVTQMGQEVILRCVPISNHLYFYWYRQILGQKVEFLVSFYNNEISEKSEIFDDQFSVERPDGSNFTLKIRSTKLEDSAMYFCASGEAGVDRHYEQYFGPGTRLTVT.

This sequence joins TRBV6-1 and TRBJ1-1, with TRBD1 matching 8 bases. With 4 bases clipped from V and 0 bases from J, the junction kept 10 bases outside the gene matches. The CDR3 is 17 amino acids. Germline CDR1 reads MNHNS; CDR2 reads SASEGT. The CDR3 bases are TGTGCCAGCAGTGTTAGGGGGCAGGGGGCTATGAACACTGAAGCTTTCTTT. Translating gives CASSVRGQGAMNTEAFF.

The rearrangement joins TRBV11-2 to TRBJ2-2, with D hard to call. CDR3 length: 16 residues. Germline loops: CDR1 SGHAT, CDR2 FQNNGV. Trimming took off 2 bases at V and 4 bases at J, with 14 bases between the two ends. The CDR3 nucleotides are TGTGCCAGCAGCTTACTTGCGAATACTCCCACCGGGGAGCTGTTTTTT. It specifies CASSLLANTPTGELFF.

The rearrangement joins TRBV9 to TRBJ2-1; 8 bases are a match to TRBD1. This CDR3 region has 15 residues. V was pared by 4 bases and J by 4 bases, with 7 bases of the junction left unmatched. Germline V gene data show CDR1 as SGDLS and CDR2 as YYNGEE. The CDR3 DNA reads TGTGCCAGCAGCCGAACAGGGGGTGGATACAATGAGCAGTTCTTC. It specifies CASSRTGGGYNEQFF.

The chain uses TRBV27 and TRBJ1-1; D is uncertain. Trimming removed 8 bases from V and 0 bases from J, with 10 bases in between. The germline CDR1 and CDR2 sequences are MNHEY and SMNVEV (reference sequence). The CDR3 is 13 residues long. The CDR3 sequence is CASAPGVNTEAFF. CDR3 sequence (DNA): TGTGCCAGCGCCCCCGGGGTGAACACTGAAGCTTTCTTT.

The chain couples TRBV10-2 to TRBJ1-1, with D unresolved. The ends were cut back, 2 bases at V and 0 bases at J, with 13 bases in the middle. This CDR3 contains 16 residues. Germline CDR1 is WSHSY and CDR2 is SAAADI. CDR3 amino acids: CASSELRRLMNTEAFF. The CDR3 DNA sequence: TGCGCCAGCAGTGAGCTGCGGAGGTTAATGAACACTGAAGCTTTCTTT.

This chain links TRBV18 with TRBJ2-1; tentatively, D is TRBD2 (6 bases). Looked up from germline, CDR1 is KGHSH and CDR2 is LQKENI. V lost 0 bases and J lost 4, with 10 bases in between. The CDR3 is 15 amino acids. CDR3 bases: TGTGCCAGCTCACCACCCAGCCGGGGGTACAATGAGCAGTTCTTC. Its protein product is CASSPPSRGYNEQFF.

This clone was seen only once. The chain links TRBV6-5 to TRBJ2-5; TRBD1 agrees at 8 bases. Losses at the gene ends were 2 bases for V and 11 bases for J; bases not matched to a gene: 10. The CDR3 length is 14 residues. Germline lookup yields CDR1 MNHEY and CDR2 SVGAGI. The CDR3 region has the DNA TGTGCCAGCAGTTACACAGGGGGGAGGAGGGAGCAGTACTTC. Its translation is CASSYTGGRREQYF.

The gene calls are TRBV9 and TRBJ1-1; unclear D gene. Looked up from germline, CDR1 is SGDLS and CDR2 is YYNGEE. Trimming pared 4 bases from V and 6 bases from J, leaving 16 bases between. This CDR3 has 14 amino acids. CDR3 region: CASSWTRAWAEAFF. In DNA, the CDR3 is TGTGCCAGCAGCTGGACGCGGGCGTGGGCTGAAGCTTTCTTT.

The chain couples TRBV5-5 to TRBJ1-2; D perhaps matches TRBD1 (5 bases). V dropped 2 bases and J dropped 4 bases, with 9 bases sitting between them. CDR1 and CDR2 from the germline V gene are SGHKS and YYEKEE (reference sequence). CDR3 length equals 13 residues. In nucleotides, the CDR3 is TGTGCCAGCAGCTTTGTGACAGCCTATGGCTACACCTTC. This gives the protein CASSFVTAYGYTF.

The chain carries TRBV19 and TRBJ2-7; 7 bases are shared with TRBD1. The CDR3 has 14 residues. The germline gives CDR1 LNHDA, CDR2 SQIVND (reference sequence). V lost 6 bases to trimming and J lost 0 bases; unmatched junction nucleotides: 5. CDR3 nucleotides: TGTGCCAGTAGCCCAGCAGGGGGCTCCTACGAGCAGTACTTC. Its translation is CASSPAGGSYEQYF.

This chain links TRBV7-3 with TRBJ2-7; 9 bases line up with TRBD1. Looked up from germline, CDR1 is SGHTA and CDR2 is FQGTGA. This CDR3 contains 14 residues. V lost 2 bases, J lost 3 bases, and 2 bases stayed unmatched. The CDR3 nucleotides read TGTGCCAGCAGCTTAGGGACAGGGAACTACGAGCAGTACTTC. This gives the protein CASSLGTGNYEQYF.

The chain combines TRBV4-1 with TRBJ1-2, with a tentative D call TRBD1 (6 bases). The V end lost 1 base, the J end lost 8 bases, and 11 bases lay between the germline ends. This CDR3 is 13 amino acids long. From germline, CDR1 is MGHRA and CDR2 YSYEKL. CDR3 protein: CASSQVAGDGYTF. The CDR3 coding sequence is TGCGCCAGCAGCCAAGTGGCAGGGGACGGCTACACCTTC.

The rearrangement links TRBV6-5 to TRBJ2-5; weak D call: TRBD2 (6 bases). The J call may not be correct, given that the DNA end is closer to TRBJ2-7. Germline values: CDR1 MNHEY, CDR2 SVGAGI. This CDR3 comprises 15 residues. CDR3: CASSYSGSGLYEQYF. In nucleotides, the CDR3 is TGTGCCAGCAGTTACTCGGGTAGCGGACTCTACGAGCAGTACTTC.

The rearrangement uses TRBV9 and TRBJ2-2, with TRBD1 identical over 10 bases. CDR3 size: 16 residues. Germline V gene data show CDR1 as SGDLS and CDR2 as YYNGEE. The V gene end was trimmed by 4 bases and the J gene end by 1 base; junction bases not matched to a gene: 4. CDR3 DNA: TGTGCCAGCAGCCCCCGGACAGGGGGGAACACCGGGGAGCTGTTTTTT. Its protein is CASSPRTGGNTGELFF.

The chain links TRBV5-1 to TRBJ2-5, with D possibly being TRBD2 (6 bases). CDR1 SGHRS and CDR2 YFSETQ come from the germline V gene. The CDR3 is made up of 13 amino acids. V was shortened by 4 bases and J by 2 bases, with 9 bases between the two germline ends. The CDR3 region is CASSPGLQETQYF. DNA for the CDR3: TGCGCCAGCAGCCCGGGACTTCAAGAGACCCAGTACTTC. The variable domain in full, completed from reference TRBV5-1 and TRBJ2-5, reads KAGVTQTPRYLIKTRGQQVTLSCSPISGHRSVSWYQQTPGQGLQFLFEYFSETQRNKGNFPGRFSGRQFSNSRSEMNVSTLELGDSALYLCASSPGLQETQYFGPGTRLLVL.

V gene TRBV5-8 combines with J gene TRBJ1-6; a weak D match, TRBD1 (5 bases). Germline V gives CDR1 SGHTS, CDR2 YDEGEE. This CDR3 contains 14 residues. V gave up 3 bases and J gave up 8 bases, with 12 bases separating them. This chain's CDR3 is CASSWGVMDSPLHF. CDR3 in DNA: TGTGCCAGCAGCTGGGGGGTAATGGATTCACCCCTCCACTTT.

This clone showed up just a few times. The chain combines TRBV25-1 with TRBJ1-4; TRBD1 aligns across 7 bases. Germline assignment: CDR1 MGHDK and CDR2 SYGVNS. The CDR3 consists of 11 residues. Trimming took 4 bases from V and 10 from J; bases not matched to a gene: 0. The CDR3 coding sequence is TGTGCCAGCAGTGGGACAGGAAAACTGTTTTTT. Protein product: CASSGTGKLFF.

The chain recombines TRBV4-3 with TRBJ2-1; D is possibly TRBD1 (9 bases). Germline loops: CDR1 LGHNA, CDR2 YSLEER. The CDR3 is 16 residues long. V gave up 2 bases and J gave up 6 bases, with 17 bases separating them. The CDR3 is CASSQQQGAGGNEQFF. The CDR3 bases are TGCGCCAGCAGCCAACAACAGGGGGCGGGAGGCAATGAGCAGTTCTTC.

V is TRBV12-2 and J is TRBJ2-5; the table's TRBD2 call for D was not verified on the DNA. The J call could be wrong; TRBJ2-7 is a better fit for the DNA end. TRBV12-2 corresponds to a pseudogene. CDR3 length equals 16 residues. The CDR3 region has the DNA TGTGCAAGTCGCTTAGAGGCTAGCGGGGTCCTGGCCGAGCAGTACTTC. Translated, it gives CASRLEASGVLAEQYF.

The CDR3 reads CASSVGGTGYGLHF. The CDR3 DNA follows: TGTGCCAGCAGCGTAGGCGGGACAGGGTATGGACTGCATTTT. This rearrangement joins TRBV9 to TRBJ1-5, with 9 bases lining up with TRBD1. The CDR3 is 14 amino acids. V trimming: 0 bases; J trimming: 15 bases; junction bases outside the gene matches: 10. CDR1 is SGDLS and CDR2 is YYNGEE in the germline V gene.

The chain couples TRBV9 to TRBJ1-2; 7 nucleotides line up with TRBD1. The CDR3 runs 11 residues. The V gene end was trimmed by 6 bases and the J gene end by 6 bases; junction bases not matched to a gene: 2. CDR1 and CDR2 from the germline V gene are SGDLS and YYNGEE. The CDR3 sequence is CASNRGDGYTF. The CDR3 coding sequence is TGTGCCAGCAACAGGGGCGATGGCTACACCTTC.

The rearrangement uses TRBV6-1 and TRBJ2-7, with D perhaps matching TRBD1 (6 bases). The CDR3 sequence is 13 residues long. The germline CDR1 and CDR2 sequences are MNHNS and SASEGT. Trimming removed 5 bases from V and 3 bases from J, with 11 bases in between. CDR3 sequence reads: CASSHRDIYEQYF. CDR3 sequence (DNA): TGTGCCAGCAGTCACCGGGACATCTACGAGCAGTACTTC.